The 4 T cell receptor beta chains given below trace back to one sample, sequenced in a study of T-cell reconstitution after alpha-beta-depleted transplantation in children. As it was prepared, the TCRbeta library received unique molecular identifiers. TCRdb re-analysed the PCR reads in MiXCR, keeping a single row per CDR3 protein. The sample shows almost 600,000 distinct CDR3 sequences, over 25% of them seen only once. The source was PBMCs, collected before TCRalphabeta/CD19-depleted stem cell transplant. All receptors derive from a boy under two years old with Wiskott-Aldrich syndrome, due to receive a stem cell transplant.

This clonotype was seen a few times. V is TRBV5-1 and J is TRBJ2-1; TRBD2 agrees at 13 bases. Germline lookup yields CDR1 SGHRS and CDR2 YFSETQ. The junction had 3 bases not matched to a gene; V was cut back by 3 bases and J by 0 bases. The CDR3 spans 17 residues. The DNA of the CDR3 is TGCGCCAGCAGCTCAGGACTAGCGGGAGCCTCCTACAATGAGCAGTTCTTC. Translating it yields CASSSGLAGASYNEQFF.

The chain employs TRBV13 and TRBJ2-7; D might be TRBD1 (6 bases). Trimming took off 0 bases at V and 3 bases at J, with 21 bases between the two ends. The germline V gene encodes CDR1 PRHDT and CDR2 FYEKMQ (reference sequence). The CDR3 is 18 amino acids. For the CDR3, the DNA is TGTGCCAGCAGCTTAGGTTTACTGGGACAAAGGATTGACTACGAGCAGTACTTC. The encoded protein is CASSLGLLGQRIDYEQYF.

This clonotype came up a few times. This CDR3 is CASTPTGTSGKAKNIQYF. DNA for the CDR3: TGTGCCAGCACCCCTACCGGGACTAGCGGGAAAGCCAAAAACATTCAGTACTTC. This chain connects TRBV28 to TRBJ2-4; 13 positions agree with TRBD2. V lost 7 bases, J lost 0 bases, and 9 bases stayed unmatched. From germline, CDR1 is MDHEN and CDR2 SYDVKM. This CDR3 has 18 amino acids.

This clonotype was detected a few times. The J gene is TRBJ2-7, the V gene TRBV15; D not certain. V dropped 3 bases and J dropped 3 bases, with 18 bases sitting between them. This CDR3 spans 16 amino acids. Looked up from germline, CDR1 is LNHNV and CDR2 is YYDKDF (reference sequence). The CDR3 sequence: CATSSARVGMIYEQYF. The CDR3 DNA is TGTGCCACCAGCAGTGCTCGCGTAGGGATGATCTACGAGCAGTACTTC. Based on the CDR3 plus reference TRBV15 and TRBJ2-7, the full variable domain is DAMVIQNPRYQVTQFGKPVTLSCSQTLNHNVMYWYQQKSSQAPKLLFHYYDKDFNNEADTPDNFQSRRPNTSFCFLDIRSPGLGDTAMYLCATSSARVGMIYEQYFGPGTRLTVT.